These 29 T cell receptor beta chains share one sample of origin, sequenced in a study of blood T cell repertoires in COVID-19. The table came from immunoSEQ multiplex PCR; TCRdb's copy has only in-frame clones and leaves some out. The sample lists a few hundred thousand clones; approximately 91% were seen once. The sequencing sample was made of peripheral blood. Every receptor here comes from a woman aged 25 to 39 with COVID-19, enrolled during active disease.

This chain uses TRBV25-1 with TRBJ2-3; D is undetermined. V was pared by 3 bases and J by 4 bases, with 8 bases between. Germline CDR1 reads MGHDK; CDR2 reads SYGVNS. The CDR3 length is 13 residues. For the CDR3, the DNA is TGTGCCAGCAGTGAGCGGTGGGCAGATACGCAGTATTTT. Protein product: CASSERWADTQYF.

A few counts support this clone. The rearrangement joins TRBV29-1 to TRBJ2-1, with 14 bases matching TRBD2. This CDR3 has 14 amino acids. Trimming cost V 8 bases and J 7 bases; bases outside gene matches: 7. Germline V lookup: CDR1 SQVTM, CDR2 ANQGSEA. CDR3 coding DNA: TGCAGCTTCCGGACTAGCGGGAGGCCAAATGAGCAGTTCTTC. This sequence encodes CSFRTSGRPNEQFF.

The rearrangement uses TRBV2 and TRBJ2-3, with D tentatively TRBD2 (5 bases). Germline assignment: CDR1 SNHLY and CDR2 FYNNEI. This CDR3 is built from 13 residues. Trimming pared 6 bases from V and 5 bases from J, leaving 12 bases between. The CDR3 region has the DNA TGTGCCAGCAGGAGGGAAGGAGGAGATACGCAGTATTTT. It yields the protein CASRREGGDTQYF.

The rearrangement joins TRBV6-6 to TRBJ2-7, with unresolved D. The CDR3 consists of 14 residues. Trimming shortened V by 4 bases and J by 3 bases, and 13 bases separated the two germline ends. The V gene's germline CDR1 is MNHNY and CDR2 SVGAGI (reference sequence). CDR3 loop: CASSSATENYEQYF. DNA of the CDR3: TGTGCCAGCAGTTCCGCGACTGAAAACTACGAGCAGTACTTC.

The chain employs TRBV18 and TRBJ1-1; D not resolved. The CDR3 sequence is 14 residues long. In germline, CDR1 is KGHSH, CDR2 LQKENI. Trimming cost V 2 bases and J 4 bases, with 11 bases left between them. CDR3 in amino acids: CASSPSGWGTEAFF. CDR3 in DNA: TGTGCCAGCTCACCATCGGGGTGGGGCACTGAAGCTTTCTTT.

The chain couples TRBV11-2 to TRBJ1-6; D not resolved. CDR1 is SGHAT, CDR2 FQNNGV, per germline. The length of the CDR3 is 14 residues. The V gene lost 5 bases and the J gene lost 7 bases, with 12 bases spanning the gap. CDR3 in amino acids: CASSPRRSNSPLHF. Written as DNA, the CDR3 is TGTGCCAGCAGCCCCCGGCGTAGCAATTCACCCCTCCACTTT.

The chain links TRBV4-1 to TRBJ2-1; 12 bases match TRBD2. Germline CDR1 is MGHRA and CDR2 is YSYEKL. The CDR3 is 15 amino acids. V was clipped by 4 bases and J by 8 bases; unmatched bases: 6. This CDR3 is CASSPRLAGVDEQFF. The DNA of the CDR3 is TGCGCCAGCAGCCCCCGACTAGCGGGAGTAGATGAGCAGTTCTTC.

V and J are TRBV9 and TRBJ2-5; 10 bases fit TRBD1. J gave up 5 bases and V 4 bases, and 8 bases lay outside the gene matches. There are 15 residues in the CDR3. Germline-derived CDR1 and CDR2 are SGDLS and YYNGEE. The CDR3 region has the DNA TGTGCCAGCAGCCTACCGGGACAGGGGACCGAGACCCAGTACTTC. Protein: CASSLPGQGTETQYF.

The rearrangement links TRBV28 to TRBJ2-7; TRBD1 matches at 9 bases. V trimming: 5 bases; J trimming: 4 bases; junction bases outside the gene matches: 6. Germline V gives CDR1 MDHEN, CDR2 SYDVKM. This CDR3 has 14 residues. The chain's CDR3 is CASSLHRGQYEQYF. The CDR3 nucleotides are TGTGCCAGCAGTCTCCACAGGGGGCAGTACGAGCAGTACTTC.

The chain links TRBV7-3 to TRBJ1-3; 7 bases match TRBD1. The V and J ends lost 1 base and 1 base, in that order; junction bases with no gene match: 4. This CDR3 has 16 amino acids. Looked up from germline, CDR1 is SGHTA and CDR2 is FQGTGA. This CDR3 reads CASSLNGRGSGNTIYF. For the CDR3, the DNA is TGTGCCAGCAGCTTAAATGGCAGGGGGTCTGGAAACACCATATATTTT. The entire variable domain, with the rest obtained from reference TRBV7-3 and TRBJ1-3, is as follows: GAGVSQTPSNKVTEKGKYVELRCDPISGHTALYWYRQSLGQGPEFLIYFQGTGAADDSGLPNDRFFAVRPEGSVSTLKIQRTERGDSAVYLCASSLNGRGSGNTIYFGEGSWLTVV.

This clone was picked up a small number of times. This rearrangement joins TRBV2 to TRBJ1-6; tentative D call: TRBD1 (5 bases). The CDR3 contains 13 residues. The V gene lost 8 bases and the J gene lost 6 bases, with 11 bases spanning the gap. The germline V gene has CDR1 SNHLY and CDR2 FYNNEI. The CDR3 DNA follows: TGTGCCAGCGGGGCGCGAGCTAATTCACCCCTCCACTTT. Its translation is CASGARANSPLHF.

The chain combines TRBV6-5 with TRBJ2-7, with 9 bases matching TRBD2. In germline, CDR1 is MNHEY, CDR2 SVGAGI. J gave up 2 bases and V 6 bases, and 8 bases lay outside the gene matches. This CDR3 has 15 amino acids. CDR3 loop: CASSRGLASAYEQYF. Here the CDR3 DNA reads TGTGCCAGCAGCCGAGGACTAGCGAGCGCCTACGAGCAGTACTTC.

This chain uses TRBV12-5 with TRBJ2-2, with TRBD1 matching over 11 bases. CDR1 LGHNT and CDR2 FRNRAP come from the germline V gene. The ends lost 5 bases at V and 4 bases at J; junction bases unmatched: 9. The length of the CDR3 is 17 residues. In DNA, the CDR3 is TGTGCTAGTGGTCTCACTCCGGGACAGGGGGGCACCGGGGAGCTGTTTTTT. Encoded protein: CASGLTPGQGGTGELFF. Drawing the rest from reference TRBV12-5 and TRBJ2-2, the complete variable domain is DARVTQTPRHKVTEMGQEVTMRCQPILGHNTVFWYRQTMMQGLELLAYFRNRAPLDDSGMPKDRFSAEMPDATLATLKIQPSEPRDSAVYFCASGLTPGQGGTGELFFGEGSRLTVL.

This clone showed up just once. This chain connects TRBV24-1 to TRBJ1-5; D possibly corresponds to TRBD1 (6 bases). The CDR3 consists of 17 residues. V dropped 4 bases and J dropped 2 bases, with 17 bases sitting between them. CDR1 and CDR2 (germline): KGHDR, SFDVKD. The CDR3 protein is CATSDPARGAGNQPQHF. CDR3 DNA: TGTGCCACCAGTGACCCTGCCAGGGGCGCGGGCAATCAGCCCCAGCATTTT.

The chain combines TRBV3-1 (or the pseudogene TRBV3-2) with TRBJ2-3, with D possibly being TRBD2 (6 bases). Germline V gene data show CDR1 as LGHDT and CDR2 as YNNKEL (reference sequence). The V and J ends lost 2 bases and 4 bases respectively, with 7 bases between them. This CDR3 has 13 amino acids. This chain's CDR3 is CASSQPGADTQYF. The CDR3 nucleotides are TGTGCCAGCAGCCAACCGGGGGCAGATACGCAGTATTTT.

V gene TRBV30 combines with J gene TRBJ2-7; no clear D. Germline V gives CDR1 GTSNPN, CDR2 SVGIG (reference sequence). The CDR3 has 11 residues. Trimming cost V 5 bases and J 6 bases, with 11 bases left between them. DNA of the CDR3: TGTGCCTGGGGCAGTCGGGTCGAGCAGTACTTC. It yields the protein CAWGSRVEQYF.

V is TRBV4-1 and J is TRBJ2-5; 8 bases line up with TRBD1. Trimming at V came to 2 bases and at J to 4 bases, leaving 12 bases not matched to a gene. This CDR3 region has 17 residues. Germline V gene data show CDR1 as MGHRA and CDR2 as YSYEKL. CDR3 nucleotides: TGCGCCAGCAGCCAAACACAGGGCCGGACAGGGAGAGAGACCCAGTACTTC. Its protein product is CASSQTQGRTGRETQYF.

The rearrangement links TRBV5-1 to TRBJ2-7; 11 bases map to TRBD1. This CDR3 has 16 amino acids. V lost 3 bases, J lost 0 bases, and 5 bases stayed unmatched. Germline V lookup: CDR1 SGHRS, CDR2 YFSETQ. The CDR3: CASSSGTGGSSYEQYF. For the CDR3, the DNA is TGCGCCAGCAGCTCCGGGACAGGGGGGAGCTCCTACGAGCAGTACTTC.

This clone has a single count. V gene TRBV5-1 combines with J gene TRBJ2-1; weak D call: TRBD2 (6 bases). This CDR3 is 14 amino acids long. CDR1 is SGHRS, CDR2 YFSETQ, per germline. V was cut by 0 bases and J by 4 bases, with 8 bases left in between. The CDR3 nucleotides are TGCGCCAGCAGCTTGGAAGGGAGGTACAATGAGCAGTTCTTC. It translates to CASSLEGRYNEQFF.

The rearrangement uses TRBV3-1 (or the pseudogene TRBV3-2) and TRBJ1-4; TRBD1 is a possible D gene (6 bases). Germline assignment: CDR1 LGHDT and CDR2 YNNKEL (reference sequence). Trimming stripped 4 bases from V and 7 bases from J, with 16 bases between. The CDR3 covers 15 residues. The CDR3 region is CASSRSWRGGEKLFF. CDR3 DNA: TGTGCCAGCAGCCGCTCGTGGCGAGGGGGTGAAAAACTGTTTTTT.

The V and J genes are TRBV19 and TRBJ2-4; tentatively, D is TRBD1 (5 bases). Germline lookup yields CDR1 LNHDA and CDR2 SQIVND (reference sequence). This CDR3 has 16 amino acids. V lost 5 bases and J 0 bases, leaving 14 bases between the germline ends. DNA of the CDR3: TGTGCCAGTAGTCCCACAGGAGCGCTAGCCAAAAACATTCAGTACTTC. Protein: CASSPTGALAKNIQYF.

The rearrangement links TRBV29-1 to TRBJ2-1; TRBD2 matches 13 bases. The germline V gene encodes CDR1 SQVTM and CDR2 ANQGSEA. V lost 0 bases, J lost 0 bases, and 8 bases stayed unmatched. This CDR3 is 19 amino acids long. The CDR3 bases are TGCAGCGTTGAAGATTACGGACTAGCGGGAGACCGCTCCTACAATGAGCAGTTCTTC. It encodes CSVEDYGLAGDRSYNEQFF.

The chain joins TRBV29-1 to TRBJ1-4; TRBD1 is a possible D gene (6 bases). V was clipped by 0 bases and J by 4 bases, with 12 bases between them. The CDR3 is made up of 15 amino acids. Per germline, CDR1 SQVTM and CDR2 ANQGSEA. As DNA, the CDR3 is TGCAGCGTTGAAGATCTGGGGGCGTTTAATGAAAAACTGTTTTTT. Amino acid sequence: CSVEDLGAFNEKLFF.

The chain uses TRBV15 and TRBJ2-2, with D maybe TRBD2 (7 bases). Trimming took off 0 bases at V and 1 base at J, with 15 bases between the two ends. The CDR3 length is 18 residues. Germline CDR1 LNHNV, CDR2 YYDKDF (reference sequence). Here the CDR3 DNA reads TGTGCCACCAGCAGAGAATCCGGGGGGCTCAGGAACACCGGGGAGCTGTTTTTT. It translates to CATSRESGGLRNTGELFF.

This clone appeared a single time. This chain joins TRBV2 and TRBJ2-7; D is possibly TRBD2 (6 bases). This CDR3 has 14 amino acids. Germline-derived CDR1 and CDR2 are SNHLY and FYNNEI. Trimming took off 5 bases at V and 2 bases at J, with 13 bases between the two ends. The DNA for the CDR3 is TGTGCCAGCAGTCGGAGGGACGGAGCCTACGAGCAGTACTTC. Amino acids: CASSRRDGAYEQYF.

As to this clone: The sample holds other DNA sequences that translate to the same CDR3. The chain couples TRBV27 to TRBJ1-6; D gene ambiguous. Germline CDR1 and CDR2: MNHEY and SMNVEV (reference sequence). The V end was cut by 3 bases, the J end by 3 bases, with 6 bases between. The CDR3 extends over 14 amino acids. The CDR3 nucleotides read TGTGCCAGCAGTTTGTCCAGCTATAATTCACCCCTCCACTTT. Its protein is CASSLSSYNSPLHF.

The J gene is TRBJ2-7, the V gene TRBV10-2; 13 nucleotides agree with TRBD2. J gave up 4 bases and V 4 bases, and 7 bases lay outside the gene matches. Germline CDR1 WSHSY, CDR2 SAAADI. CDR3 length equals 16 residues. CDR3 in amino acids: CASSGGVTSGRYEQYF. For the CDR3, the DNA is TGCGCCAGCAGTGGAGGTGTGACTAGCGGGAGGTACGAGCAGTACTTC.

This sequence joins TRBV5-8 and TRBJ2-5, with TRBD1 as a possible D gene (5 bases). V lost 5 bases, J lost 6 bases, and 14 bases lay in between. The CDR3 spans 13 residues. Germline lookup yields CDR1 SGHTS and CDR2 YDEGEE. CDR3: CASSRWGAQTQYF. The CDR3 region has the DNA TGTGCCAGCAGTCGGTGGGGCGCACAGACCCAGTACTTC.

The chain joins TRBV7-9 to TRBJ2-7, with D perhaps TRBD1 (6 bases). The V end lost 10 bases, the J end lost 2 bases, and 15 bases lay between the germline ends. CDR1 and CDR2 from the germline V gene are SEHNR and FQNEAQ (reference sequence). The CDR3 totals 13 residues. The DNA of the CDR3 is TGTGCCACCGGTGGGACACATACCTACGAGCAGTACTTC. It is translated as CATGGTHTYEQYF.